This T cell receptor beta chain was retrieved from a study of cytomegalovirus exposure and HLA in healthy donors (dated by TCRdb to the late 2010s). Background for the entire study: A later analysis indicated that the 120 or so validation repertoires were generated on the platform also employed for the roughly 720 repertoires of the first cohort. The study was designed to test whether signatures of past pathogen exposure could be identified by cataloging public T cell receptors. In addition to the first cohort of hundreds of subjects, a separate validation cohort of approximately 110 different subjects was used. High-throughput TCR immunosequencing, statistical association of individual TCRs with disease status, and machine learning were combined to predict cytomegalovirus infection status. What the research found in general, with its limitations: A later analysis had no HLA typing for the validation cohort, so co-occurrence there was scored across all 130 or so repertoires. Of the cluster scores, about 94% were above 0 in a later analysis, which found that TCRs clustered in the first cohort also tended to co-occur in the 120 validation repertoires. The authors suggested that the approach could potentially be extended to other disease states and immunological phenotypes. The classifier was reported to diagnose cytomegalovirus status with high specificity and sensitivity in both the original and validation cohorts. Across donors, most TCR sequences were observed very rarely, whereas some public TCRs were present in many individuals. In vitro tests confirmed that a few of the cytomegalovirus-associated TCR beta chains recognize cytomegalovirus antigens. In the study, around 150 TCR beta chains were listed as associated with cytomegalovirus.

The library was generated by the immunoSEQ multiplex PCR assay. The study's processing was this. A statistical classification framework was developed to diagnose cytomegalovirus status using the catalog of TCR beta chain sequences. Sourced from immuneACCESS, this table was stored by TCRdb with only in-frame sequences that have V and J called. A share of the clones is absent; for the studies checked, an unresolved V gene accounts for under half, and the remainder has no known explanation. The V and J calls and clone size are taken from that table; D and trimming were inferred from the DNA. A total of some 140,000 clones appear in this sample, about nine tenths of them only once. Clones ranked in the top ten supply roughly 3% of the sample. Donors formed part of the validation cohort, which comprised 120 subjects and was distinct from the first cohort of 670 or so subjects. With respect to this clone: This clone's antigen is unknown. No much larger clone exists at a distance of one base, and base qualities are not known.

The germline V gene sets CDR1 to MDHEN and CDR2 to SYDVKM. The CDR3 goes from the cysteine to the phenylalanine over 18 residues. Only the CDR3 DNA is retained, 54 bases long and in frame from the first base. The trim is 6 bases for V and 1 base for J, with a gap of 23 bases between the germline ends. This receptor was identified in a man in his late teens or twenties in good health and CMV-seronegative. Sequencing input: PBMCs. The chain couples TRBV28 to TRBJ2-3; the D gene is perhaps TRBD1, from 6 matching bases. The CDR3 is CASSLSESGTPRTDTQYF. The sequenced DNA is TGTGCCAGCAGCCTCTCTGAGTCCGGGACACCGCGCACAGATACGCAGTATTTT.